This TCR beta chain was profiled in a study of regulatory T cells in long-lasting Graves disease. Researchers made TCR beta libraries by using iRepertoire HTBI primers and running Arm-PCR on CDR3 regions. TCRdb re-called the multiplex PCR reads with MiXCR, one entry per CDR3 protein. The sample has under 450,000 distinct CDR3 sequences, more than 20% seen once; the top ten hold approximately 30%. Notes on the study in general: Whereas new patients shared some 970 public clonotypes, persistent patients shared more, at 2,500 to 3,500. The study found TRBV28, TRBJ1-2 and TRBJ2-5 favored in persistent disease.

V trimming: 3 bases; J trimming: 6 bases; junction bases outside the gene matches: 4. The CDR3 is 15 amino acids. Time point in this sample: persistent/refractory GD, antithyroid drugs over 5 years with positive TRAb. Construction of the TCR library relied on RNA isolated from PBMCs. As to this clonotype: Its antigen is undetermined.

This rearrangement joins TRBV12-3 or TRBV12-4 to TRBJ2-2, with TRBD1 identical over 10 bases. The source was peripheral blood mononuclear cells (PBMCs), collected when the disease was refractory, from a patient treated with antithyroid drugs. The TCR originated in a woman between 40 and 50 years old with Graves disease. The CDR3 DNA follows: TGTGCCAGCAGTTTGACCGGGACAGGGGCCGGGGAGCTGTTTTTT. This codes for CASSLTGTGAGELFF.